These T cell receptor beta chains were read from a single sample in a study of cytomegalovirus exposure and HLA in healthy donors. TCRdb keeps only in-frame clones here, not all; method: immunoSEQ multiplex PCR. The table has more than 200,000 clones, less than 95% seen once. Sequencing was performed on PBMCs. The receptor source for this set is a woman aged 25 to 39 in good health and CMV-seronegative. Both conserved end residues are part of each CDR3. Each record gives: CDR3 protein, CDR3 DNA, V gene, clone size, D gene, CDR3 length, J gene. A D gene is named only where the DNA matches it firmly. Clone size is given for some rows only: seen once, a few or many times, or a class if the clone is expanded.

cdr3_aa: CASSPDSGDNNEQFF
cdr3_nt: TGCGCCAGCAGTCCGGATAGCGGGGATAACAATGAGCAGTTCTTC
v_call: TRBV4-3
clone_size: .
d_call: TRBD2
cdr3_length: 15
j_call: TRBJ2-1

cdr3_aa: CAWSAYQPQHF
cdr3_nt: TGTGCCTGGAGCGCCTATCAGCCCCAGCATTTT
v_call: TRBV30
clone_size: .
d_call: .
cdr3_length: 11
j_call: TRBJ1-5

cdr3_aa: CASSFLGTGHNEQFF
cdr3_nt: TGTGCCAGCAGCTTCCTCGGGACAGGTCACAATGAGCAGTTCTTC
v_call: TRBV7-2
clone_size: .
d_call: TRBD1
cdr3_length: 15
j_call: TRBJ2-1

cdr3_aa: CASKAGENTGELFF
cdr3_nt: TGTGCCAGCAAGGCGGGGGAGAACACCGGGGAGCTGTTTTTT
v_call: TRBV27
clone_size: .
d_call: TRBD2
cdr3_length: 14
j_call: TRBJ2-2

cdr3_aa: CASSFTGRLAQTQYF
cdr3_nt: TGTGCCAGCAGTTTCACCGGGAGGTTAGCGCAGACCCAGTACTTC
v_call: TRBV28
clone_size: once
d_call: TRBD2
cdr3_length: 15
j_call: TRBJ2-5

cdr3_aa: CASSQGTDTQYF
cdr3_nt: TGTGCCAGTAGTCAAGGCACAGATACGCAGTATTTT
v_call: TRBV19
clone_size: .
d_call: .
cdr3_length: 12
j_call: TRBJ2-3

cdr3_aa: CASSLGPGGYEQYF
cdr3_nt: TGTGCCAGCAGTTTAGGTCCGGGGGGCTACGAGCAGTACTTC
v_call: TRBV27
clone_size: once
d_call: TRBD2
cdr3_length: 14
j_call: TRBJ2-7

cdr3_aa: CASSAPGQGTYEQYF
cdr3_nt: TGTGCCAGCAGTGCACCGGGACAGGGAACCTACGAGCAGTACTTC
v_call: TRBV25-1
clone_size: .
d_call: TRBD1
cdr3_length: 15
j_call: TRBJ2-7

cdr3_aa: CASSLGGVSYNEQFF
cdr3_nt: TGTGCCAGCAGCTTAGGAGGGGTATCCTACAATGAGCAGTTCTTC
v_call: TRBV11-3
clone_size: .
d_call: .
cdr3_length: 15
j_call: TRBJ2-1

cdr3_aa: CASSQWTAAYEQYF
cdr3_nt: TGTGCCAGCAGCCAATGGACCGCCGCCTACGAGCAGTACTTC
v_call: TRBV7-2
clone_size: .
d_call: .
cdr3_length: 14
j_call: TRBJ2-7

cdr3_aa: CASSLRGRGYNEQFF
cdr3_nt: TGTGCCAGCAGTCTGCGGGGCCGAGGATACAATGAGCAGTTCTTC
v_call: TRBV28
clone_size: .
d_call: .
cdr3_length: 15
j_call: TRBJ2-1